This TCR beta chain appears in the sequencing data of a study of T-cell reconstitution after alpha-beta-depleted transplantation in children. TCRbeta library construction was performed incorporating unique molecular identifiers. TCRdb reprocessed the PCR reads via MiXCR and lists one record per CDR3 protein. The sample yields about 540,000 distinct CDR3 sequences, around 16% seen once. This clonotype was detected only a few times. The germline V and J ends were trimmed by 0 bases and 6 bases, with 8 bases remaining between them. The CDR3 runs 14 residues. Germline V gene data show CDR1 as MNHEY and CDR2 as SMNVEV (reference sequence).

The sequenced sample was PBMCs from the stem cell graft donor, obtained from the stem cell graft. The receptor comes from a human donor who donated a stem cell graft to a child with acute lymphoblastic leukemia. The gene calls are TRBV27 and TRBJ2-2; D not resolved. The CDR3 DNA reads TGTGCCAGCAGTTTATCCAGCTTCGCCGGGGAGCTGTTTTTT. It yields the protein CASSLSSFAGELFF.